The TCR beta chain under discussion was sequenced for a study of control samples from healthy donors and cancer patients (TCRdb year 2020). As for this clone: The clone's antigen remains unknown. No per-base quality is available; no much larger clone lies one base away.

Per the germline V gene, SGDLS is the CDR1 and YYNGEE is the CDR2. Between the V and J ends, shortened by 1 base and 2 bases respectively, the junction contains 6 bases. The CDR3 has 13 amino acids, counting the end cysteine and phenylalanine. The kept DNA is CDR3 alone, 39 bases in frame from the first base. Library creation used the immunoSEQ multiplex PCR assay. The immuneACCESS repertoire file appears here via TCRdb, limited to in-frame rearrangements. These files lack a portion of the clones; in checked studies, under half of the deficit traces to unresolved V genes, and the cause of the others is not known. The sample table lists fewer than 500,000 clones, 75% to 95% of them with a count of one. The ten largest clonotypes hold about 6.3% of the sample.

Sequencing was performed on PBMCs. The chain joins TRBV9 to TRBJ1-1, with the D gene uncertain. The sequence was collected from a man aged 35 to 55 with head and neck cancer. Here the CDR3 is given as CASSVSRNTEAFF. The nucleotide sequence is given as TGTGCCAGCAGCGTAAGCAGAAACACTGAAGCTTTCTTT.